Listed here are 2 T cell receptor beta chains from one sample, sequenced in a study of human T cells and chemical hapten exposure. Specified time point: patch test 1, 2 weeks after DPC sensitization. Treatment defined: therapeutic diphenylcyclopropenone sensitization with weekly scalp DPC. Each CDR3 protein gets one entry after TCRdb re-called the RACE reads with MiXCR. The profile shows around 300,000 distinct CDR3 sequences, roughly 6.9% of them singletons. The sequencing used whole blood, collected in connection with sensitization to the hapten diphenylcyclopropenone (DPC). The receptors were sampled from a woman in her late teens or twenties with alopecia areata. Some clones in this sample may be carry-over from other donors' samples.

Ten or more counts support this clonotype. This sequence joins TRBV15 and TRBJ1-2, with a tentative D call TRBD1 (6 bases). This CDR3 has 13 amino acids. The germline gives CDR1 LNHNV, CDR2 YYDKDF (reference sequence). Trimming shortened V by 5 bases and J by 8 bases, and 15 bases separated the two germline ends. CDR3 coding DNA: TGTGCCACCAGCCCAACAGGGAAGGAGGGCTACACCTTC. The encoded protein is CATSPTGKEGYTF.

This clonotype was counted a few times. CDR3 nucleotides: TGTGCCAGCAGTTACCCGGGAGGTCGAGATCAGCCCCAGCATTTT. It encodes CASSYPGGRDQPQHF. The chain combines TRBV6-5 with TRBJ1-5; D is undetermined. Trimming took 2 bases from V and 5 from J, leaving 13 bases between them. From germline, CDR1 is MNHEY and CDR2 SVGAGI. This CDR3 has 15 residues.